This T cell receptor (beta chain) was retrieved from a study of blood T cell repertoires in COVID-19. Study details: The United States, Italy and Spain supplied acute and convalescent COVID-19 samples.

Germline loops: CDR1 LNHDA, CDR2 SQIVND (reference sequence). V lost 5 bases and J 0 bases, leaving 17 bases between the germline ends. CDR3 length: 16 amino acids. All enrollees were roughly 18 to 90 years old and from roughly 22 US areas. The study recruited exposed participants who had met a COVID-19 case within 2 weeks before entry. Per the study methods: For nucleated cells, counts were estimated from reference gene primer amplification. Assay used: immunoSEQ multiplex PCR; TCRdb lists only in-frame clones, some missing. The V and J calls and clone size are taken from that table; D and trimming were inferred from the DNA. Of around 160,000 clones listed, 84% were seen once; the top ten hold 5.5% to 7.5%.

Sequencing input: PBMCs or T cells enriched from blood (not recorded which). The sequence came from a woman between 45 and 65 years old who had been exposed to COVID-19. This chain joins TRBV19 and TRBJ2-7, with D possibly TRBD2 on 6 matching bases. CDR3: CASSSEPGLRSYEQYF. CDR3 bases: TGTGCCAGTAGTTCCGAACCGGGACTCCGCTCCTACGAGCAGTACTTC.